This T cell receptor beta chain was recorded in a study of blood T cell repertoires in COVID-19. Whole-study context: Sites across the United States, Italy and Spain contributed samples from acute and convalescent COVID-19. From T cells, B-cell-depleted T cells, or PBMCs came the material, which was cDNA or gDNA.

Patients at the Seattle site were enrolled during active infection and followed longitudinally. As originally analysed: Quantification of nucleated cells was approximated via reference gene primer amplification. Generated by immunoSEQ multiplex PCR, the TCRdb table keeps only in-frame clones and is missing some. V and J calls and clone size come straight from that table; D and trimming were deduced from the DNA. Among about 300,000 clones, about nine tenths were seen once, and the ten largest hold just under 6.5%. Looked up from germline, CDR1 is LGHDT and CDR2 is YNNKEL (reference sequence). The CDR3 totals 15 residues. J gave up 4 bases and V 2 bases, and 3 bases lay outside the gene matches.

The material sequenced was peripheral blood. The chain couples TRBV3-1 (or the pseudogene TRBV3-2) to TRBJ2-3; 10 bases align to TRBD1. The clonotype originates from a woman aged 45-60 years with COVID-19, enrolled during active disease. In DNA form, the CDR3 reads TGTGCCAGCAGCCAAAGGGACAGGGGACCAGATACGCAGTATTTT. This sequence encodes CASSQRDRGPDTQYF.